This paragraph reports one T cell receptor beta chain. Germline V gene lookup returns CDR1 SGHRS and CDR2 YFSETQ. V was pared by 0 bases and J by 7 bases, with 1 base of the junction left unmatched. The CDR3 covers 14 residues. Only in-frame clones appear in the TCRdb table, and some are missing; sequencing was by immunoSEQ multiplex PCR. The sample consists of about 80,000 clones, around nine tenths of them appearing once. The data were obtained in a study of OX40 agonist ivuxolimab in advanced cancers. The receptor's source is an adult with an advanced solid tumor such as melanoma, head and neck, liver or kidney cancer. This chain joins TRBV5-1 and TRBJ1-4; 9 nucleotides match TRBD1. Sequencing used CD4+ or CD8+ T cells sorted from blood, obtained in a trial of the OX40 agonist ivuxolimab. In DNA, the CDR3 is TGCGCCAGCAGCTTGGGGGGACAGGGTGAAAAACTGTTTTTT. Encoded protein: CASSLGGQGEKLFF.